This T cell receptor (beta chain) was obtained from a study of blood T cells in healthy people across ages. Study-wide background: Using template switching, researchers captured about one barcoded beta molecule for each two T cells. Findings and limits, study-wide: Because donor CMV status was unknown, expanded clonotype changes were possibly confounded.

For the second PCR, which ran for 7 to 11 cycles, a sample-barcoded 5' primer and a J-beta primer mix were used. One entry per CDR3 protein, called by TCRdb with MiXCR from the 5' RACE reads. The repertoire consists of about 1.1 million distinct CDR3 sequences, with 35% to 40% occurring once and the leading ten covering around 12%. Approximately 10 milliliters of peripheral blood were drawn from each donor into EDTA-treated tubes. The CDR3 extends over 16 amino acids. The junction had 16 bases not matched to a gene; V was cut back by 6 bases and J by 9 bases. Germline V gene lookup returns CDR1 SQVTM and CDR2 ANQGSEA. Turning to this clonotype: Its antigen remains unknown.

The V gene is TRBV29-1, the J gene TRBJ2-1; 11 bases agree with TRBD2. The sequenced sample consisted of blood. This sequence originates from a man between 18 and 35 years old in good health. DNA for the CDR3: TGCAGCGTCGGCGGTTGGGTTAGCGGGGGGGCCGGTGAGCAGTTCTTC. This sequence encodes CSVGGWVSGGAGEQFF.